This T cell receptor (beta chain) derives from a study of blood T cell repertoires in COVID-19. V lost 6 bases, J lost 6 bases, and 8 bases lay in between. This CDR3 contains 11 residues. Germline V CDR1 and CDR2: MNHEY, SVGAGI. Methods used by the authors: Estimated nucleated cell counts came from reference gene primer amplification. Generated by immunoSEQ multiplex PCR, the TCRdb table keeps only in-frame clones and is missing some. V and J calls and clone size follow that table, whereas D and trimming were derived from the DNA. The sample has 65,000 to 70,000 clones; 80% to 85% are singletons. The sample taken for sequencing was peripheral blood. This TCR was sampled from a woman aged 55-69 years with acute or convalescent COVID-19. This chain uses TRBV6-5 with TRBJ1-1; D call uncertain. CDR3 region: CASSPRSEAFF. For the CDR3, the DNA is TGTGCCAGCAGCCCCCGTTCTGAAGCTTTCTTT.